Many counts were recorded for the clone carrying this T cell receptor (beta chain). Amplification of TCR beta CDR3 regions used RNA transcripts. An opening RT-PCR round employed HTBI primers and preceded a second-round multiplex PCR. Using its own MiXCR run on the multiplex PCR reads, TCRdb lists one record per CDR3 protein. The sample carries more than 150,000 distinct CDR3 sequences, roughly 37% recorded once. V lost 3 bases to trimming and J lost 9 bases, with 21 bases between them. Germline lookup yields CDR1 MNHNS and CDR2 SASEGT. The CDR3 consists of 16 residues. This sample stems from a study of Graves' ophthalmopathy and Graves' hyperthyroidism. Looking at the study overall: The authors collected peripheral blood at initial diagnosis, before any treatment.

Among the exclusions were patients with other autoimmune diseases, uncontrolled infections, pregnancy or lactation. Diagnosis relied on clinical symptoms, serum thyroxine, TRAb, thyroid ultrasound and orbital computed tomography. The sequenced material came from peripheral blood. This receptor was identified in a woman in her 40s with Graves' ophthalmopathy. The rearrangement links TRBV6-1 to TRBJ1-5; the D gene is possibly TRBD1 (6 bases). The chain's CDR3 is CASSEIPGTSSLPQHF. CDR3 coding DNA: TGTGCCAGCAGTGAGATACCCGGGACATCATCTTTGCCCCAGCATTTT.